The rows below give T cell receptor beta chains drawn from one sample of a study of cytomegalovirus exposure and HLA in healthy donors. Method: immunoSEQ multiplex PCR; TCRdb's copy keeps in-frame clones and lacks some. The sample has approximately 160,000 clones; around four fifths are singletons. The sample taken for sequencing was PBMCs. The receptors stem from a man between 25 and 39 years old in good health and CMV-seropositive. CDR3s include the opening cysteine and the closing phenylalanine or tryptophan. The D gene is left open where the match is weak. Clone size is given for some rows only: seen once, a few or many times, or a class if the clone is expanded.

clone_size: few
v_call: TRBV6-4
j_call: TRBJ2-7
d_call: TRBD1
cdr3_aa: CASSTGGGYEQYF
cdr3_nt: TGTGCCAGCAGTACAGGGGGCGGGTACGAGCAGTACTTC

clone_size: once
v_call: TRBV5-6
j_call: TRBJ2-7
d_call: NA
cdr3_aa: CASSLLRNEQYF
cdr3_nt: TGTGCCAGCAGCTTGTTGAGGAACGAGCAGTACTTC

clone_size: NA
v_call: TRBV5-1
j_call: TRBJ2-3
d_call: TRBD2
cdr3_aa: CASRSGTSGDTDTQYF
cdr3_nt: TGCGCCAGCAGGTCGGGGACTAGCGGGGATACAGATACGCAGTATTTT

clone_size: NA
v_call: TRBV6-6
j_call: TRBJ2-1
d_call: NA
cdr3_aa: CASSYEGGAYNEQFF
cdr3_nt: TGTGCCAGCAGTTACGAGGGGGGGGCCTACAATGAGCAGTTCTTC

clone_size: NA
v_call: TRBV12-5
j_call: TRBJ1-1
d_call: TRBD1
cdr3_aa: CASGTTGVAFF
cdr3_nt: TGTGCTAGTGGGACGACAGGGGTAGCTTTCTTT

clone_size: NA
v_call: TRBV27
j_call: TRBJ2-1
d_call: TRBD2
cdr3_aa: CASSSWTSGGSSYNEQFF
cdr3_nt: TGTGCCAGCAGTTCGTGGACTAGCGGGGGGTCCTCCTACAATGAGCAGTTCTTC

clone_size: NA
v_call: TRBV9
j_call: TRBJ2-5
d_call: TRBD1
cdr3_aa: CASSVGQGYQETQYF
cdr3_nt: TGTGCCAGCAGCGTTGGACAGGGGTACCAAGAGACCCAGTACTTC

clone_size: few
v_call: TRBV2
j_call: TRBJ2-7
d_call: NA
cdr3_aa: CASSEQGYEQYF
cdr3_nt: TGTGCCAGCAGTGAGCAGGGTTACGAGCAGTACTTC

clone_size: once
v_call: TRBV4-1
j_call: TRBJ1-2
d_call: NA
cdr3_aa: CASSRVAGSPSYGYTF
cdr3_nt: TGCGCCAGCAGCCGGGTAGCAGGGTCCCCTAGCTATGGCTACACCTTC

clone_size: NA
v_call: TRBV5-1
j_call: TRBJ2-2
d_call: NA
cdr3_aa: CASSPRLDITGELFF
cdr3_nt: TGCGCCAGCAGCCCGCGACTAGACATCACCGGGGAGCTGTTTTTT

clone_size: NA
v_call: TRBV7-2
j_call: TRBJ1-3
d_call: NA
cdr3_aa: CASSLSSDGDSGNTIYF
cdr3_nt: TGTGCCAGCAGCTTATCTTCCGACGGGGACTCTGGAAACACCATATATTTT

clone_size: NA
v_call: TRBV29-1
j_call: TRBJ2-5
d_call: NA
cdr3_aa: CSVEVGAGETQYF
cdr3_nt: TGCAGCGTTGAGGTGGGGGCAGGAGAGACCCAGTACTTC

clone_size: NA
v_call: TRBV4-3
j_call: TRBJ2-1
d_call: TRBD2
cdr3_aa: CASSEVGRDNEQFF
cdr3_nt: TGCGCCAGCAGTGAGGTGGGGAGGGACAATGAGCAGTTCTTC

clone_size: once
v_call: TRBV6-5
j_call: TRBJ2-3
d_call: TRBD2
cdr3_aa: CASSYSIRGGADTQYF
cdr3_nt: TGTGCCAGCAGTTACTCGATTCGGGGGGGTGCAGATACGCAGTATTTT

clone_size: NA
v_call: TRBV2
j_call: TRBJ1-4
d_call: TRBD1
cdr3_aa: CASRGTGDVEKLFF
cdr3_nt: TGTGCCAGCAGGGGGACAGGGGACGTAGAAAAACTGTTTTTT

clone_size: NA
v_call: TRBV4-1
j_call: TRBJ2-2
d_call: TRBD2
cdr3_aa: CASSQGLAGGLTGELFF
cdr3_nt: TGCGCCAGCAGCCAAGGACTAGCGGGGGGGCTCACCGGGGAGCTGTTTTTT

clone_size: NA
v_call: TRBV7-2
j_call: TRBJ2-7
d_call: TRBD2
cdr3_aa: CASSLAGGLEAYEQYF
cdr3_nt: TGTGCCAGCAGCTTAGCGGGGGGACTAGAAGCCTACGAGCAGTACTTC

clone_size: few
v_call: TRBV30
j_call: TRBJ2-3
d_call: NA
cdr3_aa: CAWRGGGPDTQYF
cdr3_nt: TGTGCCTGGAGGGGAGGGGGACCAGATACGCAGTATTTT

clone_size: NA
v_call: TRBV11-3
j_call: TRBJ2-5
d_call: NA
cdr3_aa: CASSSPLQETQYF
cdr3_nt: TGTGCCAGCAGCTCCCCACTCCAAGAGACCCAGTACTTC